The next 16 T cell receptor beta chains were all read from a single sample in a study of blood T cell repertoires in COVID-19. Clones were read by immunoSEQ multiplex PCR, and TCRdb kept only the in-frame ones, dropping some. The sample lists approximately 90,000 clones, over 70% occurring once. Sequences were obtained from peripheral blood. The source of these receptors is a man aged 55-75 years with acute or convalescent COVID-19.

This sequence joins TRBV7-9 and TRBJ2-5, with a weak D call TRBD1 (5 bases). V gave up 3 bases and J gave up 1 base, with 12 bases separating them. Per germline, CDR1 SEHNR and CDR2 FQNEAQ (reference sequence). CDR3 length: 15 amino acids. CDR3 sequence reads: CASSFAAGIQETQYF. The CDR3 DNA reads TGTGCCAGCAGCTTCGCGGCAGGGATCCAAGAGACCCAGTACTTC.

The chain uses TRBV11-3 and TRBJ2-5; unclear D gene. The CDR3 sequence is 14 residues long. The V end lost 0 bases, the J end lost 3 bases, and 8 bases lay between the germline ends. Germline lookup yields CDR1 SGHNT and CDR2 YENEEA. The CDR3 sequence: CASSLDLAEETQYF. The CDR3 DNA follows: TGTGCCAGCAGCTTAGATCTCGCGGAAGAGACCCAGTACTTC.

This clone occurred once. The chain links TRBV10-2 to TRBJ2-1; D possibly corresponds to TRBD2 (6 bases). This CDR3 has 14 amino acids. Germline lookup yields CDR1 WSHSY and CDR2 SAAADI. V dropped 7 bases and J dropped 3 bases, with 13 bases sitting between them. The CDR3: CASNTPGDYNEQFF. CDR3 sequence (DNA): TGCGCCAGCAACACCCCGGGGGACTACAATGAGCAGTTCTTC.

This clone was recorded a few times. The chain uses TRBV7-9 and TRBJ2-7; 8 bases match TRBD2. Germline CDR1 SEHNR, CDR2 FQNEAQ (reference sequence). This CDR3 spans 16 amino acids. V shed 4 bases and J 4 bases; nucleotides not matched to a gene: 12. The CDR3 loop reads CASSSFGSGSLYEQYF. The CDR3 region has the DNA TGTGCCAGCAGCTCATTTGGGAGCGGGAGTTTGTACGAGCAGTACTTC.

The rearrangement joins TRBV7-2 to TRBJ1-2; D not certain. The CDR3 runs to 12 residues. The V end was cut by 1 base, the J end by 9 bases, with 9 bases between. Germline V gene sequence: CDR1 SGHTA, CDR2 FQGNSA. The CDR3 spells CASSLEAGSYTF. As DNA, the CDR3 is TGTGCCAGCAGCTTAGAGGCGGGAAGCTACACCTTC.

This clone is termed medium-sized. Here the CDR3 DNA reads TGTGCCAGCAGCCCGCAGGTCAACACTGAAGCTTTCTTT. It encodes CASSPQVNTEAFF. The chain carries TRBV7-2 and TRBJ1-1; D unresolved. Germline loops: CDR1 SGHTA, CDR2 FQGNSA. Trimming left V 5 bases short and J 2 bases short, with 9 bases between. The CDR3 contains 13 residues.

The chain has TRBV28 and TRBJ2-7; 10 bases line up with TRBD2. The CDR3 has 15 amino acids. Trimming cost V 7 bases and J 0 bases; bases outside gene matches: 6. From germline, CDR1 is MDHEN and CDR2 SYDVKM. The CDR3 DNA is TGTGCCAGCAATGGTAGCGGGAGGAGCTCCTACGAGCAGTACTTC. Translation: CASNGSGRSSYEQYF.

This clone was seen only once. V and J are TRBV7-2 and TRBJ2-2; TRBD2 matches at 9 bases. Germline V gene sequence: CDR1 SGHTA, CDR2 FQGNSA. The length of the CDR3 is 15 residues. V dropped 6 bases and J dropped 4; count of bases not matched to a gene: 6. CDR3 sequence reads: CASRVAGVGTGELFF. CDR3 bases: TGTGCCAGCAGAGTAGCGGGAGTCGGCACCGGGGAGCTGTTTTTT.

This clone appeared once. This CDR3 is CASSLAPNEQYF. The CDR3 bases are TGTGCCAGCAGCTTAGCCCCCAACGAGCAGTACTTC. The rearrangement links TRBV7-6 to TRBJ2-7; D is uncertain. This CDR3 is built from 12 residues. Trimming cost V 0 bases and J 5 bases, with 5 bases left between them. From germline, CDR1 is SGHVS and CDR2 FNYEAQ.

The rearrangement joins TRBV7-9 to TRBJ1-2; 7 bases are a match to TRBD1. The germline V gene encodes CDR1 SEHNR and CDR2 FQNEAQ (reference sequence). The CDR3 runs 14 residues. The trim removed 5 bases at V and 8 bases at J, leaving 11 bases unmatched. CDR3: CASSPTGFNRGYTF. In DNA form, the CDR3 reads TGTGCCAGCAGCCCGACAGGGTTTAATCGCGGCTACACCTTC.

This chain links TRBV3-1 (or the pseudogene TRBV3-2) with TRBJ1-5, with 8 bases aligning to TRBD1. This CDR3 region has 14 residues. Germline CDR1 and CDR2: LGHDT and YNNKEL (reference sequence). The J segment lost 9 bases and the V segment lost 5 bases, leaving 9 bases of the junction unmatched. The DNA for the CDR3 is TGTGCCAGCAGCGAGCGGACAGGGCCCTGGCCCCAGCATTTT. This codes for CASSERTGPWPQHF.

The chain has TRBV28 and TRBJ2-2, with TRBD1 as a possible D gene (5 bases). Trimming pared 3 bases from V and 6 bases from J, leaving 14 bases between. The CDR3 runs 15 residues. From germline, CDR1 is MDHEN and CDR2 SYDVKM. CDR3 sequence: CASSFSQGTPGELFF. For the CDR3, the DNA is TGTGCCAGCAGTTTCTCGCAGGGTACCCCCGGGGAGCTGTTTTTT.

The chain joins TRBV7-2 to TRBJ1-6, with 7 bases fitting TRBD1. CDR1 SGHTA and CDR2 FQGNSA come from the germline V gene. The CDR3 contains 15 residues. The V gene end was trimmed by 1 base and the J gene end by 10 bases; junction bases not matched to a gene: 7. DNA for the CDR3: TGTGCCAGCAGCTTAGATAGGGGGCTCAGGTCACCCCTCCACTTT. Its protein is CASSLDRGLRSPLHF.

V is TRBV18 and J is TRBJ1-1; tentatively, D is TRBD1 (6 bases). V lost 3 bases and J 1 base, leaving 9 bases between the germline ends. This CDR3 comprises 14 residues. Germline values: CDR1 KGHSH, CDR2 LQKENI. This CDR3 reads CASSPRTANTEAFF. The CDR3, as DNA: TGTGCCAGCTCACCGAGGACAGCGAACACTGAAGCTTTCTTT.

The chain recombines TRBV30 with TRBJ2-3, with 9 bases aligning to TRBD2. J lost 6 bases, V lost 2 bases, and 9 bases had no gene match. Germline CDR1 and CDR2: GTSNPN and SVGIG (reference sequence). There are 15 residues in the CDR3. The CDR3 reads CAWSIVAGGYDTQYF. CDR3 bases: TGTGCCTGGAGTATTGTCGCGGGGGGGTATGATACGCAGTATTTT.

This clone was counted a few times. This chain uses TRBV7-9 with TRBJ2-3; 10 bases align to TRBD2. V lost 0 bases, J lost 2 bases, and 5 bases stayed unmatched. Germline V CDR1 and CDR2: SEHNR, FQNEAQ (reference sequence). The CDR3 has 17 amino acids. The CDR3 region is CASSLARSGRDTDTQYF. The DNA for the CDR3 is TGTGCCAGCAGCTTAGCCCGCAGCGGGAGGGACACAGATACGCAGTATTTT.